The 7 T cell receptor beta chains presented below share a single source sample, sequenced in a study of shared clonotypes between healthy human individuals. TCRdb's table, derived via immunoSEQ multiplex PCR, lists solely in-frame clones and lacks some. The profile shows under 2.5 million clones, approximately 90% of them singletons. Sequencing was done on a sample of naive CD4+ T cells from PBMCs. The subset here: CD45RA+ positively selected. The receptors originated from a young man in good health. Some clones in this sample may be carry-over from other donors' samples.

This rearrangement joins TRBV29-1 to TRBJ1-2, with D unresolved. The germline V and J ends were trimmed by 4 bases and 7 bases, with 4 bases remaining between them. CDR1 is SQVTM and CDR2 is ANQGSEA in the germline V gene. This CDR3 is built from 9 residues. The CDR3 is CSVGGGYTF. CDR3 in DNA: TGCAGCGTTGGAGGTGGCTACACCTTC.

This clone was seen just once. Other DNA sequences in this sample translate to the same CDR3. The chain joins TRBV30 to TRBJ2-7; tentatively, D is TRBD1 or TRBD2 (6 bases each). Germline assignment: CDR1 GTSNPN and CDR2 SVGIG (reference sequence). The CDR3 consists of 13 residues. Trimming removed 0 bases at V and 2 bases at J, with 8 bases between. The CDR3 sequence: CAWSVRGPYEQYF. The CDR3, as DNA: TGTGCCTGGAGTGTACGGGGGCCCTACGAGCAGTACTTC.

The chain is built from TRBV11-2 and TRBJ2-6, with D hard to call. The V gene lost 0 bases and the J gene lost 0 bases, with 9 bases spanning the gap. The CDR3 loop spans 17 amino acids. CDR1 SGHAT and CDR2 FQNNGV come from the germline V gene. DNA for the CDR3: TGTGCCAGCAGCTTAGATGGCCAGCTCTCTGGGGCCAACGTCCTGACTTTC. Residues: CASSLDGQLSGANVLTF.

This chain connects TRBV6-6 to TRBJ2-5, with 12 bases that match TRBD2. Trimming cost V 7 bases and J 5 bases; bases outside gene matches: 11. In germline, CDR1 is MNHNY, CDR2 SVGAGI (reference sequence). There are 16 residues in the CDR3. The CDR3 nucleotides read TGTGCCAGCATGGGGTCTAGCGGGAGGGCCTGGGAGACCCAGTACTTC. Translated: CASMGSSGRAWETQYF.

This sequence joins TRBV15 and TRBJ2-7, with unresolved D. Germline CDR1 LNHNV, CDR2 YYDKDF (reference sequence). V lost 4 bases and J 0 bases, leaving 4 bases between the germline ends. The length of the CDR3 is 12 residues. As DNA, the CDR3 is TGTGCCACCAGCATTAACTCCTACGAGCAGTACTTC. This gives the protein CATSINSYEQYF.

This rearrangement joins TRBV6-5 to TRBJ1-1, with D perhaps matching TRBD1 (5 bases). The V gene lost 9 bases and the J gene lost 4 bases, with 21 bases spanning the gap. The germline CDR1 and CDR2 sequences are MNHEY and SVGAGI. The CDR3 runs 15 residues. CDR3 sequence: CASLSSGPLGTEAFF. DNA of the CDR3: TGTGCCAGTCTTTCCTCGGGGCCACTCGGCACTGAAGCTTTCTTT.

The chain has TRBV7-6 and TRBJ1-4, with D perhaps TRBD1 (6 bases). V was trimmed by 4 bases and J by 8 bases, leaving 17 bases between them. CDR3 length equals 15 residues. Germline CDR1 and CDR2: SGHVS and FNYEAQ. In DNA form, the CDR3 reads TGTGCCAGCAGCTCAAGGGGGAGTGTGGAGGAAAAACTGTTTTTT. Protein: CASSSRGSVEEKLFF.